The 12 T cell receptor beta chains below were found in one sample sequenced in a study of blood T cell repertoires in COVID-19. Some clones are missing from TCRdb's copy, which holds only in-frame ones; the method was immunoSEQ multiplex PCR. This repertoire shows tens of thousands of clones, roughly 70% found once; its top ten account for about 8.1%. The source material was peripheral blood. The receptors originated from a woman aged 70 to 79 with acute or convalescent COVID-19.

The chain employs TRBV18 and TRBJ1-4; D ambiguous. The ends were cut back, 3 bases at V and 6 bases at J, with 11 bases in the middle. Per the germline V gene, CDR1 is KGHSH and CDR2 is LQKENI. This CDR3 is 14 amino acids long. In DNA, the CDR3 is TGTGCCAGCTCACCCACGCAGGCCGATGAAAAACTGTTTTTT. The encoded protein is CASSPTQADEKLFF.

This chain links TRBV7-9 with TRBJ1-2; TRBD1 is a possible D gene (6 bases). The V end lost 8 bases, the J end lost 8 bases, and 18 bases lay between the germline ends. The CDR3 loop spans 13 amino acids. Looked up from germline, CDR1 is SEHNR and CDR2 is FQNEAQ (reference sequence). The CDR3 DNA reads TGTGCCAGCGTCCCCCGACAGGAGAGAGGCTACACCTTC. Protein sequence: CASVPRQERGYTF.

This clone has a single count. This CDR3 reads CATTQRDDNEQFF. As DNA, the CDR3 is TGTGCCACCACCCAGCGGGACGACAATGAGCAGTTCTTC. The rearrangement joins TRBV10-3 to TRBJ2-1; 7 bases match TRBD2. Germline V gene lookup returns CDR1 ENHRY and CDR2 SYGVKD. The CDR3 has 13 residues. Trimming took 10 bases from V and 5 from J; bases not matched to a gene: 8.

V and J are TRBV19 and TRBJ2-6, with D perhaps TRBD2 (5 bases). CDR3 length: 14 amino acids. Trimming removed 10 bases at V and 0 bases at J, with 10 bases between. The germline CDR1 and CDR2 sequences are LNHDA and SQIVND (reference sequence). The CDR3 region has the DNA TGTGCCACAGCCGCGGGCTCTGGGGCCAACGTCCTGACTTTC. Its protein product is CATAAGSGANVLTF.

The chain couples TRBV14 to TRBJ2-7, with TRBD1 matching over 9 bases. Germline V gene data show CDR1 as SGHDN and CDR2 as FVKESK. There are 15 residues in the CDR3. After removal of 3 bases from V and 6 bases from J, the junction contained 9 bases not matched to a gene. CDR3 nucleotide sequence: TGTGCCAGCAGCCACCTGGGACAGGGAGGCCTCGAGCAGTACTTC. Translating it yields CASSHLGQGGLEQYF.

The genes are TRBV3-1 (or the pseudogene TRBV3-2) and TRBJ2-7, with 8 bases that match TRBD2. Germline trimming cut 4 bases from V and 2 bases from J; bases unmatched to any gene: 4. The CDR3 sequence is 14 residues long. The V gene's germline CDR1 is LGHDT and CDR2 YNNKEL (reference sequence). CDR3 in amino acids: CASSPGLDPYEQYF. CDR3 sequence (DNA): TGTGCCAGCAGCCCGGGACTAGATCCCTACGAGCAGTACTTC.

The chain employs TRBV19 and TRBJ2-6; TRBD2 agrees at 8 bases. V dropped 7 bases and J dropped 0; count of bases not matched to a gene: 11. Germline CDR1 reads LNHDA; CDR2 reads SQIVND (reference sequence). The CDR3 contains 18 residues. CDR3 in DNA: TGTGCCAGTAACTTACTAGCGGAGCCACACTCTGGGGCCAACGTCCTGACTTTC. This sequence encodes CASNLLAEPHSGANVLTF.

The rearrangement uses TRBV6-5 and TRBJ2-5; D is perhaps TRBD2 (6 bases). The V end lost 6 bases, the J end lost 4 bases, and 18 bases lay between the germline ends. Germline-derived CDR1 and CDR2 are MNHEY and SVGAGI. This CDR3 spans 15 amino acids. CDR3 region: CASSPLPGVVETQYF. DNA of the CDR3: TGTGCCAGCAGCCCCCTTCCGGGAGTAGTAGAGACCCAGTACTTC.

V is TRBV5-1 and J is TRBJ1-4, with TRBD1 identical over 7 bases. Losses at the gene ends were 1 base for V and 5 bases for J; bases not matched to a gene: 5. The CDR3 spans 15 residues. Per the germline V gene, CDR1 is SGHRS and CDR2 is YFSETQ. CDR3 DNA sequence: TGCGCCAGCAGCTTGTTTGAGGGGGCGAATGAAAAACTGTTTTTT. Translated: CASSLFEGANEKLFF.

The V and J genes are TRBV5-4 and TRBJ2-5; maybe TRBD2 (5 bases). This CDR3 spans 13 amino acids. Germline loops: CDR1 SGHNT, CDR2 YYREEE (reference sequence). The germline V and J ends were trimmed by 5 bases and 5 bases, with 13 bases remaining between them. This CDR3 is CASSYRGRETQYF. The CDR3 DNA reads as TGTGCCAGCAGTTATCGGGGTCGGGAGACCCAGTACTTC. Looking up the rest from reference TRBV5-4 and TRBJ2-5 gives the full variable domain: ETGVTQSPTHLIKTRGQQVTLRCSSQSGHNTVSWYQQALGQGPQFIFQYYREEENGRGNFPPRFSGLQFPNYSSELNVNALELDDSALYLCASSYRGRETQYFGPGTRLLVL.

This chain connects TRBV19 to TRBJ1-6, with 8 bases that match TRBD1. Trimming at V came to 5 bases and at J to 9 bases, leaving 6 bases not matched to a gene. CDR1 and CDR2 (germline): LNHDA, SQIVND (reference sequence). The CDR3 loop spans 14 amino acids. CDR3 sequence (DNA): TGTGCCAGTAGTCCGACAGGGGAAAGTTCACCCCTCCACTTT. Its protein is CASSPTGESSPLHF.

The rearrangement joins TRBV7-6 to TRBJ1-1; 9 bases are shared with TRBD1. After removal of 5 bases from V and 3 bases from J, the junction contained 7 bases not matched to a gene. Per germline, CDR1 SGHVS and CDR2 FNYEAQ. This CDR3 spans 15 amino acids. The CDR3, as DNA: TGTGCCAGCAGCCCACAAGGGACAGGGTACACTGAAGCTTTCTTT. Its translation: CASSPQGTGYTEAFF.